What follows is one T cell receptor (beta chain) and its context. By how much of the sample it makes up, this clonotype is medium-sized (0.01 to 0.1%). This clone's antigen is unknown. Qualities for individual bases were not recorded, and no much larger clone is one base off. The receptor library was made with RT-PCR. Reads for this sample came from an Illumina MiSeq. TCRdb trimmed the raw reads at Q25, called clones with MiXCR and kept productive beta chains. Under each unique CDR3 protein, matching rows form one entry showing the most common genes and DNA. In this sample the table shows roughly 2,000 distinct CDR3 sequences, approximately 13% of which occur a single time. The top ten clonotypes cover around 55% of the sample. These data belong to a study of immune reconstitution after stem cell transplant in scleroderma (dated 2017 in TCRdb). The junction shows trimming of 0 bases on V and 7 bases on J, and the gene matches do not reach 11 bases of it. CDR1 and CDR2 are drawn from the germline V gene: MNHEY, SVGEGT. The CDR3 starts with the cysteine, ends with the phenylalanine, and has 17 residues. The kept DNA is CDR3 alone, 51 bases in frame from the first base.

The specimen was obtained before or after autologous hematopoietic stem cell transplantation (not recorded which). This receptor chain uses TRBV6-2 or TRBV6-3 and TRBJ1-5; 8 of the junction bases match TRBD1. This sequence originates from a female donor with systemic sclerosis. The CDR3 in this case is CASSYSAPGQGGQPQHF. Read as DNA, the sequence is TGTGCCAGCAGTTACTCGGCGCCTGGACAGGGCGGCCAGCCCCAGCATTTT.